This T cell receptor beta chain is drawn from a study of T cells after yellow fever vaccination. TCRdb called the 5' RACE reads again in MiXCR, with one record for every CDR3 protein. The table includes a few hundred thousand distinct CDR3 sequences, 7.5% to 9.5% detected once. V was clipped by 1 base and J by 6 bases, with 9 bases between them. The CDR3 has 13 residues. The germline V gene encodes CDR1 DFQATT and CDR2 SNEGSKA (reference sequence). The sequence was collected from a man aged 18 to 30 who received the YFV17D yellow fever vaccine. The V gene is TRBV20-1, the J gene TRBJ2-2, with D unresolved. Sequenced here: CD4+ T cells sorted from PBMCs, sampled 5 days after the yellow fever booster vaccination. Written as DNA, the CDR3 is TGCAGTGCTAGAGCTGGGGTTTCCGGGGAGCTGTTTTTT. It yields the protein CSARAGVSGELFF.